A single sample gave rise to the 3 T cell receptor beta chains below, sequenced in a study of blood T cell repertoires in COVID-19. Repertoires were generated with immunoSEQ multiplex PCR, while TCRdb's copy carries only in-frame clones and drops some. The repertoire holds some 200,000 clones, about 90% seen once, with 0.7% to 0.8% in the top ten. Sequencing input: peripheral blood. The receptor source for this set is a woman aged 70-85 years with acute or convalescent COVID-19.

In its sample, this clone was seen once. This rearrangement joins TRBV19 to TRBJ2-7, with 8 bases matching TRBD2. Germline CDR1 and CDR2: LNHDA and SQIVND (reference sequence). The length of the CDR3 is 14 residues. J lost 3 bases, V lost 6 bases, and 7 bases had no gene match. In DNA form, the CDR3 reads TGTGCCAGTAGGTACGGGAGGGGGGGCTACGAGCAGTACTTC. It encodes CASRYGRGGYEQYF.

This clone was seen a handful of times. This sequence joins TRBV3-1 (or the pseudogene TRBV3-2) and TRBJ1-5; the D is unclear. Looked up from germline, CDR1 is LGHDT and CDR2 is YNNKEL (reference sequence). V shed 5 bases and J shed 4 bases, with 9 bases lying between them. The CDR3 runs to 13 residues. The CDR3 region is CASSGERNQPQHF. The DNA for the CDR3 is TGTGCCAGCAGCGGCGAGCGGAATCAGCCCCAGCATTTT.

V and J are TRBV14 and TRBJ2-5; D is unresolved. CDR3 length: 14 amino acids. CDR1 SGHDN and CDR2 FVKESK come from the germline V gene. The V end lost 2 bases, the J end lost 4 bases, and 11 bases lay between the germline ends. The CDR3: CASSQQAFGETQYF. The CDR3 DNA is TGTGCCAGCAGCCAACAGGCTTTTGGAGAGACCCAGTACTTC.